The entry that follows covers one T cell receptor (beta chain) sequence. No antigen is known for it. The CDR3 is made up of 14 amino acids. Germline V gene data show CDR1 as MGHDK and CDR2 as SYGVNS. J gave up 4 bases and V 10 bases, and 10 bases lay outside the gene matches. This record belongs to a study of shared clonotypes between healthy human individuals. Positively selected for CCR7, the CD45RO-negative cells used as naive CD8 cells excluded terminally differentiated effector memory CD45RA+ cells. Donors included only healthy HIV-negative adults lacking recent acute infections or vaccinations. Study-wide findings and caveats: Shared clonotypes across all four donors exceeded non-shared ones in generation probability.

The protocol was immunoSEQ multiplex PCR, while the TCRdb copy is restricted to in-frame clones and leaves out a portion. The sample includes hundreds of thousands of clones, roughly 95% seen only once; the top ten take around 0.12%. Specimen: naive CD8+ T cells sorted from blood. The V gene is TRBV25-1, the J gene TRBJ2-5; the match to TRBD1 covers 9 bases. The receptor's source is a woman aged 30 to 39 in good health. The CDR3 sequence: CATKRDREGETQYF. CDR3 coding DNA: TGTGCCACTAAAAGGGACAGGGAGGGAGAGACCCAGTACTTC.